What follows describes a single TCR beta chain. Clones were sequenced by immunoSEQ multiplex PCR, and TCRdb holds only the in-frame ones, with some missing. The sample records about 220,000 clones, approximately 80% being singletons. With 3 bases removed from V and 5 bases from J, the gap between germline ends came to 14 bases. CDR1 and CDR2 (germline): ENHRY, SYGVKD. The CDR3 runs to 14 residues. This entry belongs to a study of blood T cell repertoires in COVID-19. About the study: PBMCs, B-cell-depleted T cells, or T cells provided the cDNA or gDNA that made up the material.

The TCR comes from a human donor in a cohort sampled during active COVID-19. Sequencing was done on a sample of peripheral blood. The chain recombines TRBV10-3 with TRBJ2-7; perhaps TRBD1 as D (6 bases). The CDR3 region is CAISEGRGYDEQYF. The CDR3 nucleotides are TGTGCCATCAGTGAAGGCAGGGGCTACGACGAGCAGTACTTC.